This T cell receptor (beta chain) was identified during a study of vaccination effects on CD4 cells after COVID-19. As concerns this clone: The target antigen is unknown.

CDR1 is KGHSH, CDR2 LQKENI, per germline. This CDR3 region has 14 residues. V was clipped by 5 bases and J by 0 bases; unmatched bases: 3. Assay used: immunoSEQ multiplex PCR; TCRdb lists only in-frame clones, some missing. Of nearly 25,000 clones in the sample, around 70% were seen once. In the ViraFEST assay, antigen-specific CD4+ clonotypes were identified by expansion after peptide-pool stimulation. The authors isolated CD4+ T cells after around 9 days of culture. Either the BNT162b2 or mRNA-1273 vaccine was given to participants in two doses. The sample consisted of CD4+ T cells from PBMCs cultured with SARS-CoV-2 spike peptides, taken after COVID-19 vaccination. The TCR originated in a human donor who received a COVID-19 vaccine. This sequence joins TRBV18 and TRBJ1-1, with 7 bases aligning to TRBD1. The CDR3 sequence: CASSAGTVNTEAFF. The CDR3 DNA reads TGTGCCAGCTCAGCTGGGACAGTGAACACTGAAGCTTTCTTT.